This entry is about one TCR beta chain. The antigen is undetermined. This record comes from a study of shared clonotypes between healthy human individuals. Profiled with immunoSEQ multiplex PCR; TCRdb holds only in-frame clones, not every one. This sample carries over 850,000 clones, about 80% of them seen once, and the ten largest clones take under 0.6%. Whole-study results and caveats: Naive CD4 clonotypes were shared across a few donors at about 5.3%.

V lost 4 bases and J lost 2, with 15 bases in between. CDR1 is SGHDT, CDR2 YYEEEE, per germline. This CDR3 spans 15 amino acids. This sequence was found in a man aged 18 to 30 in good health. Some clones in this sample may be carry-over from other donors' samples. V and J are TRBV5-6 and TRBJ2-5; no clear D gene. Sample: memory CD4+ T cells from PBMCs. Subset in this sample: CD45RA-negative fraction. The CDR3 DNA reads TGTGCCAGCAGCCAAAACGTTGGCCAGCAAGAGACCCAGTACTTC. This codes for CASSQNVGQQETQYF.